This is a list of T cell receptor beta chains from one sample in a study of blood T cell repertoires in COVID-19. This table comes from immunoSEQ multiplex PCR, and its TCRdb copy is limited to in-frame clones, with some not included. The data show 99,000 or so clones, roughly 90% seen once. The specimen sequenced was peripheral blood. All receptors derive from a human donor in a cohort sampled during active COVID-19. Both conserved end residues are part of each CDR3. D genes are given only for firm matches. Not every row has a clone size; where given, it reads once, few, many or a size class.

TRBV18	TRBD1	TRBJ2-5	once	CASSGGQVPQETQYF	TGTGCCAGCTCCGGGGGACAGGTCCCACAAGAGACCCAGTACTTC
TRBV4-3	-	TRBJ2-1	-	CASSQEMAREESSYNEQFF	TGCGCCAGCAGCCAAGAAATGGCTAGGGAGGAAAGCTCCTACAATGAGCAGTTCTTC
TRBV28	TRBD2	TRBJ2-2	-	CASSDSGSRSGELFF	TGTGCCAGCAGTGATAGCGGGAGCAGATCGGGGGAGCTGTTTTTT
TRBV6-5	TRBD1	TRBJ1-5	-	CASRKQGATNQPQHF	TGTGCCAGCAGGAAACAGGGGGCGACAAATCAGCCCCAGCATTTT
TRBV6-4	TRBD2	TRBJ2-7	-	CASQSPLVAGFFYEQYF	TGTGCCAGCCAATCCCCCCTGGTAGCGGGATTCTTCTACGAGCAGTACTTC
TRBV30	-	TRBJ2-7	-	CAWSTNSYEQYF	TGTGCCTGGAGTACCAATAGCTACGAGCAGTACTTC
TRBV6-2/TRBV6-3	-	TRBJ2-2	-	CASSYLASNTGELFF	TGTGCCAGCAGTTATTTAGCCTCGAACACCGGGGAGCTGTTTTTT
TRBV20-1	TRBD2	TRBJ2-5	-	CSASRVAGRQETQYF	TGCAGTGCTAGTCGGGTAGCGGGACGTCAAGAGACCCAGTACTTC
TRBV30	-	TRBJ2-7	-	CAWASTGGDQYF	TGTGCCTGGGCCTCTACGGGTGGTGATCAGTACTTC
TRBV18	-	TRBJ1-3	-	CASSPSGQTGNTIYF	TGTGCCAGCTCACCTTCCGGACAGACTGGAAACACCATATATTTT
TRBV19	TRBD2	TRBJ2-1	-	CASTTSGGYNEQFF	TGTGCCAGTACTACTAGCGGGGGCTACAATGAGCAGTTCTTC
TRBV5-5	-	TRBJ1-5	-	CASSLAGGQPQHF	TGTGCCAGCAGCTTGGCCGGGGGGCAGCCCCAGCATTTT
TRBV2	-	TRBJ2-1	-	CASSGGVYNEQFF	TGTGCCAGCAGTGGAGGAGTATACAATGAGCAGTTCTTC
TRBV5-6	TRBD1	TRBJ2-7	-	CASSLDQQGNEQYF	TGTGCCAGCAGCTTAGATCAACAGGGGAACGAGCAGTACTTC
TRBV6-6	TRBD1	TRBJ2-3	-	CASRKTGGRTDTQYF	TGTGCCAGCAGGAAGACAGGGGGCCGCACAGATACGCAGTATTTT
TRBV2	-	TRBJ1-1	-	CASSEYRGGNTEAFF	TGTGCCAGCAGTGAATACCGAGGGGGGAACACTGAAGCTTTCTTT
TRBV28	TRBD2	TRBJ2-7	-	CASSPPGLAGGEQYF	TGTGCCAGCAGTCCCCCGGGACTAGCGGGCGGCGAGCAGTACTTC
TRBV3-1/TRBV3-2	-	TRBJ1-1	few	CASSRGQNTEAFF	TGTGCCAGCAGCCGCGGACAGAACACTGAAGCTTTCTTT
TRBV27	TRBD1	TRBJ2-7	-	CASSPQGNEQYF	TGTGCCAGCAGTCCACAGGGGAACGAGCAGTACTTC
TRBV4-2	-	TRBJ2-7	-	CASSQDGLYEQYF	TGTGCCAGCAGCCAAGATGGACTCTACGAGCAGTACTTC
TRBV2	TRBD1	TRBJ2-2	-	CASRGGTGRTGELFF	TGTGCCAGCAGGGGAGGGACAGGGCGCACCGGGGAGCTGTTTTTT
TRBV6-6	TRBD1	TRBJ1-5	-	CASSQGQGTNQPQHF	TGTGCCAGCAGCCAAGGACAGGGCACCAATCAGCCCCAGCATTTT
TRBV11-3	TRBD2	TRBJ2-3	-	CASSPASGARDTQYF	TGTGCCAGCAGCCCCGCTAGCGGTGCACGAGATACGCAGTATTTT
TRBV7-9	-	TRBJ2-3	once	CASSLAGAGDTQYF	TGTGCCAGCAGCTTAGCGGGGGCGGGAGATACGCAGTATTTT
TRBV10-1	TRBD1	TRBJ2-1	-	CASSEDRVKFF	TGCGCCAGCAGTGAGGACAGGGTCAAGTTCTTC
TRBV5-4	TRBD1	TRBJ2-7	-	CASSWMTGGLSYEQYF	TGTGCCAGCAGCTGGATGACAGGGGGCCTCTCATACGAGCAGTACTTC
TRBV28	-	TRBJ1-5	-	CASIGHSWGGQEQPQHF	TGTGCCAGCATCGGGCACAGTTGGGGGGGGCAAGAACAGCCCCAGCATTTT
TRBV19	-	TRBJ2-1	-	CASSIRSGAYNEQFF	TGTGCCAGTAGTATACGATCGGGAGCCTACAATGAGCAGTTCTTC